Sequencing of this T cell receptor (beta chain) was carried out in a study of T cell changes during pregnancy in multiple sclerosis. As concerns this clone: The sample has other DNA sequences that encode this CDR3 too.

The assay was immunoSEQ multiplex PCR, and TCRdb's table has in-frame clones only and misses some. The table records roughly 42,000 clones, about 88% of them present only once. This sequence originates from a female donor with multiple sclerosis, enrolled in a pregnancy study. The sample here was CD4+ T cells from peripheral blood mononuclear cells, taken in the second trimester of pregnancy.

The CDR3 spells CASTPGLGSYNEQFF. The CDR3 region has the DNA TGTGCCAGCACCCCGGGACTAGGTTCGTACAATGAGCAGTTCTTC. This rearrangement joins TRBV6-6 to TRBJ2-1; 8 nucleotides line up with TRBD2. Germline V gene lookup returns CDR1 MNHNY and CDR2 SVGAGI (reference sequence). The CDR3 is 15 residues long. V shed 7 bases and J 4 bases; nucleotides not matched to a gene: 9.